The clone carrying this T cell receptor beta chain appeared a few times. Its antigen remains unidentified. This entry belongs to a study of T cell repertoires in cytomegalovirus infection. Study-wide background: HLA-B-restricted CMV epitopes that are well studied, plus recently identified HLA-C-restricted ones, were used by the study.

MiXCR, applied by TCRdb to the reads, yields one record per CDR3 protein. The data contain roughly 110,000 distinct CDR3 sequences, about 33% of them singletons. CDR1 MNHNY and CDR2 SVGAGI come from the germline V gene (reference sequence). The V gene end was trimmed by 2 bases and the J gene end by 7 bases; junction bases not matched to a gene: 0. CDR3 length equals 14 residues. V gene TRBV6-6 combines with J gene TRBJ1-6; 9 nucleotides line up with TRBD1. Material: CD8+ T cells from cultured PBMCs, obtained from culture after CMV antigen stimulation. The sequence was obtained from a human donor in good health (CMV status not recorded). Some clones in this sample may be carry-over from other donors' samples. The CDR3 loop reads CASSYGTGNSPLHF. Here the CDR3 DNA reads TGTGCCAGCAGTTACGGGACAGGGAATTCACCCCTCCACTTT.